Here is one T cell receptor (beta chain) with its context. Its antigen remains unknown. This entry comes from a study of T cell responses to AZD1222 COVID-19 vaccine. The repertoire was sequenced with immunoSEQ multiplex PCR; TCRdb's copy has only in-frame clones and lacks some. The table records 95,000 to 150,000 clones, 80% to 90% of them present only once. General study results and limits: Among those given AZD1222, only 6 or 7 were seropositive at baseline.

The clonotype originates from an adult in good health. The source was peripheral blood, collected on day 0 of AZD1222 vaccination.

CDR3 amino acids: CASSPGTPSYEQYF. CDR3 in DNA: TGCGCCAGCAGCCCCGGGACCCCCTCCTACGAGCAGTACTTC. This chain joins TRBV5-1 and TRBJ2-7, with D perhaps given as TRBD1 or TRBD2 (5 bases each). Deletions cut 4 bases from V and 0 bases from J, with 11 bases between. Germline V gene lookup returns CDR1 SGHRS and CDR2 YFSETQ. CDR3 length equals 14 residues.